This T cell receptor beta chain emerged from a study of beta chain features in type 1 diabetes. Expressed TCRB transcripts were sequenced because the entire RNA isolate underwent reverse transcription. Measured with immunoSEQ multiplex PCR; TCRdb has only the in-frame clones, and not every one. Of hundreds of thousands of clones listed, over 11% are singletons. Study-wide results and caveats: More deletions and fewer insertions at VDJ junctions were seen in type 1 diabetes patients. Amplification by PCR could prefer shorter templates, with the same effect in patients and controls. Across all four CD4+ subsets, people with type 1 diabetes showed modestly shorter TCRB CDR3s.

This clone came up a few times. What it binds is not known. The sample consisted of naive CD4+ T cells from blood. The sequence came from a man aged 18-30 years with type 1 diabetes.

CDR3 protein: CASSQGGPPGTEAFF. The CDR3 region has the DNA TGCGCCAGCAGCCAAGGGGGTCCCCCAGGCACTGAAGCTTTCTTT. The rearrangement joins TRBV4-1 to TRBJ1-1; unclear D gene. The V end lost 1 base, the J end lost 4 bases, and 13 bases lay between the germline ends. The CDR3 is 15 residues long. Germline CDR1 is MGHRA and CDR2 is YSYEKL.